This note documents a single T cell receptor (beta chain) sequence. Antigen: not known. Assay used: immunoSEQ multiplex PCR; TCRdb lists only in-frame clones, some missing. The data contain around 150,000 clones, 75% to 90% of them singletons. These data come from a study of cytomegalovirus exposure and HLA in healthy donors. Study conclusions and caveats: Most TCR sequences were uncommon, yet certain public TCRs appeared in many donors.

The V end lost 5 bases, the J end lost 6 bases, and 12 bases lay between the germline ends. CDR3 size: 13 residues. Germline V lookup: CDR1 SGHTA, CDR2 FQGNSA. Specimen: PBMCs. This chain joins TRBV7-2 and TRBJ2-3; D is ambiguous. The TCR comes from a woman aged 18-29 years in good health and CMV-seronegative. The CDR3 sequence is CASSPTRSDTQYF. Written as DNA, the CDR3 is TGTGCCAGCAGCCCTACGAGGTCGGATACGCAGTATTTT.